These 23 T cell receptor beta chains were all obtained from the same sample, sequenced in a study of blood T cell repertoires in COVID-19. Only in-frame clones appear in the TCRdb table, and some are missing; sequencing was by immunoSEQ multiplex PCR. The data contain some 210,000 clones, approximately 85% of them seen just once; the ten biggest clones take up 4% to 6%. The sequenced sample was peripheral blood. Receptors were obtained from a woman in her seventies with active or convalescent COVID-19.

The chain recombines TRBV3-1 (or the pseudogene TRBV3-2) with TRBJ2-7; TRBD1 matches at 9 bases. With 6 bases clipped from V and 1 base from J, the junction kept 4 bases outside the gene matches. Germline CDR1 LGHDT, CDR2 YNNKEL (reference sequence). This CDR3 spans 14 amino acids. The CDR3 spells CASSPGQGSYEQYF. As DNA, the CDR3 is TGTGCCAGCAGTCCGGGACAGGGATCCTACGAGCAGTACTTC.

The DNA of the CDR3 is TGTGCCTGGAGTGGATTTAGCGGAATTGGCACCGGGGAGCTGTTTTTT. Translation: CAWSGFSGIGTGELFF. The genes are TRBV30 and TRBJ2-2; D is possibly TRBD2 (6 bases). V was pared by 1 base and J by 4 bases, with 16 bases between. CDR3 size: 16 residues. The germline CDR1 and CDR2 sequences are GTSNPN and SVGIG (reference sequence).

This sequence joins TRBV3-1 (or the pseudogene TRBV3-2) and TRBJ2-7; possible D gene TRBD1, 6 bases. V was shortened by 1 base and J by 1 base, with 17 bases between the two germline ends. CDR1 is LGHDT and CDR2 is YNNKEL in the germline V gene (reference sequence). The CDR3 runs 17 residues. The CDR3 DNA follows: TGTGCCAGCAGCCAAGGCACTAGACAGGCCGATTCCTACGAGCAGTACTTC. Amino acids: CASSQGTRQADSYEQYF.

This clone was seen a few times. The rearrangement links TRBV3-1 (or the pseudogene TRBV3-2) to TRBJ2-5, with 10 bases matching TRBD2. This CDR3 comprises 18 residues. V gave up 7 bases and J gave up 5 bases; unmatched junction bases: 19. The germline CDR1 and CDR2 sequences are LGHDT and YNNKEL (reference sequence). CDR3 sequence (DNA): TGTGCCAGCACCTCAAGACGGGGAGCGGGAGGGCGGATGGAGACCCAGTACTTC. It specifies CASTSRRGAGGRMETQYF.

The chain carries TRBV18 and TRBJ1-5, with 10 bases aligning to TRBD1. The CDR3 has 15 amino acids. Looked up from germline, CDR1 is KGHSH and CDR2 is LQKENI. Unmatched junction bases numbered 1, after V lost 2 bases and J lost 3 bases. The CDR3 coding sequence is TGTGCCAGCTCACCAGACAGGGGGCCCAATCAGCCCCAGCATTTT. Protein: CASSPDRGPNQPQHF.

The V and J genes are TRBV4-1 and TRBJ2-5; D may be TRBD1 (6 bases). The germline gives CDR1 MGHRA, CDR2 YSYEKL. Trimming pared 4 bases from V and 5 bases from J, leaving 11 bases between. CDR3 length: 13 amino acids. The CDR3 coding sequence is TGCGCCAGCAGCCGGTTCGACAGGGAGACCCAGTACTTC. Translation gives CASSRFDRETQYF.

This sequence joins TRBV10-2 and TRBJ2-2; the match to TRBD1 covers 11 bases. Trimming cost V 6 bases and J 3 bases; bases outside gene matches: 3. The germline gives CDR1 WSHSY, CDR2 SAAADI. The CDR3 has 15 residues. CDR3: CASRGTGGYTGELFF. CDR3 nucleotide sequence: TGCGCCAGCAGGGGGACAGGGGGATACACCGGGGAGCTGTTTTTT.

The chain uses TRBV5-4 and TRBJ2-5; 11 nucleotides align to TRBD1. Unmatched junction bases numbered 10, after V lost 4 bases and J lost 5 bases. The CDR3 runs 16 residues. Germline values: CDR1 SGHNT, CDR2 YYREEE (reference sequence). The CDR3 DNA sequence: TGTGCCAGCAGCCGTTCCAGGACAGGGGGCGAGGAGACCCAGTACTTC. This gives the protein CASSRSRTGGEETQYF. The full variable domain, in which reference TRBV5-4 and TRBJ2-5 provide the parts outside the CDR3, is ETGVTQSPTHLIKTRGQQVTLRCSSQSGHNTVSWYQQALGQGPQFIFQYYREEENGRGNFPPRFSGLQFPNYSSELNVNALELDDSALYLCASSRSRTGGEETQYFGPGTRLLVL.

This sequence joins TRBV19 and TRBJ1-1; 9 positions match TRBD1. The CDR3 sequence is 14 residues long. V lost 7 bases to trimming and J lost 4 bases; unmatched junction nucleotides: 7. Germline assignment: CDR1 LNHDA and CDR2 SQIVND (reference sequence). CDR3 nucleotide sequence: TGTGCCAGTAATAAGGGACAGGGAGCCACTGAAGCTTTCTTT. Protein product: CASNKGQGATEAFF.

The V call is TRBV6-5, the J call TRBJ2-5; D possibly corresponds to TRBD1 (6 bases). Trimming removed 5 bases at V and 3 bases at J, with 10 bases between. This CDR3 has 13 residues. CDR1 MNHEY and CDR2 SVGAGI come from the germline V gene. The chain's CDR3 is CASSPGQKETQYF. The DNA for the CDR3 is TGTGCCAGCAGTCCGGGACAAAAAGAGACCCAGTACTTC.

This clone was detected once. The chain carries TRBV27 and TRBJ1-1, with 8 bases fitting TRBD1. Germline V gene sequence: CDR1 MNHEY, CDR2 SMNVEV (reference sequence). V shed 2 bases and J 8 bases; nucleotides not matched to a gene: 7. This CDR3 is 14 amino acids long. The CDR3 is CASSLAGGRGEAFF. The CDR3, as DNA: TGTGCCAGCAGTTTAGCAGGGGGCAGGGGGGAAGCTTTCTTT.

The chain recombines TRBV12-3 or TRBV12-4 with TRBJ1-3; possibly TRBD1 for D (6 bases). V lost 8 bases and J lost 4, with 9 bases in between. This CDR3 comprises 12 residues. The CDR3 region has the DNA TGTGCCAGCGGGACATACGGAAACACCATATATTTT. Protein: CASGTYGNTIYF.

The chain recombines TRBV11-2 with TRBJ2-5; the match to TRBD2 covers 7 bases. After removal of 3 bases from V and 4 bases from J, the junction contained 11 bases not matched to a gene. The CDR3 consists of 16 residues. Germline V gene data show CDR1 as SGHAT and CDR2 as FQNNGV. In DNA, the CDR3 is TGTGCCAGCAGCTTCCTAGCCGGCGGGAGACGAGAGACCCAGTACTTC. Translation gives CASSFLAGGRRETQYF.

The V call is TRBV6-6, the J call TRBJ1-2; no clear D. With 6 bases removed from V and 3 bases from J, the gap between germline ends came to 17 bases. Germline V gives CDR1 MNHNY, CDR2 SVGAGI (reference sequence). The CDR3 sequence is 15 residues long. This CDR3 is CASSPGGGRDYGYTF. In DNA, the CDR3 is TGTGCCAGCAGCCCGGGAGGCGGTCGGGACTATGGCTACACCTTC.

The J gene is TRBJ1-2, the V gene TRBV11-2; D possibly corresponds to TRBD1 (5 bases). The length of the CDR3 is 14 residues. The germline V gene encodes CDR1 SGHAT and CDR2 FQNNGV. Deletions cut 3 bases from V and 1 base from J, with 9 bases between. The CDR3 nucleotides read TGTGCCAGCAGCTTCAGGGAGGGTAACTATGGCTACACCTTC. This sequence encodes CASSFREGNYGYTF.

The chain links TRBV28 to TRBJ2-7; tentatively, D is TRBD2 (6 bases). The CDR3 length is 14 residues. V lost 4 bases, J lost 2 bases, and 12 bases lay in between. Germline values: CDR1 MDHEN, CDR2 SYDVKM. The CDR3 nucleotides read TGTGCCAGCAGTTGGGGGACTGGCGCCTACGAGCAGTACTTC. Encoded protein: CASSWGTGAYEQYF. The complete variable domain, with remaining parts taken from reference TRBV28 and TRBJ2-7, reads DVKVTQSSRYLVKRTGEKVFLECVQDMDHENMFWYRQDPGLGLRLIYFSYDVKMKEKGDIPEGYSVSREKKERFSLILESASTNQTSMYLCASSWGTGAYEQYFGPGTRLTVT.

The gene calls are TRBV5-6 and TRBJ2-7; D may be TRBD2 (5 bases). Per the germline V gene, CDR1 is SGHDT and CDR2 is YYEEEE. Deletions cut 4 bases from V and 0 bases from J, with 11 bases between. The CDR3 is 14 residues long. CDR3 sequence (DNA): TGTGCCAGCAGCGTTACGAGCGGCTCCTACGAGCAGTACTTC. Residues: CASSVTSGSYEQYF.

This chain links TRBV11-2 with TRBJ2-1, with D possibly TRBD2 on 5 matching bases. The CDR3 runs 15 residues. Germline CDR1 and CDR2: SGHAT and FQNNGV. V lost 0 bases, J lost 5 bases, and 11 bases lay in between. The CDR3 DNA reads as TGTGCCAGCAGCTTAGATCTCCAGCGGAACAATGAGCAGTTCTTC. Its translation: CASSLDLQRNNEQFF.

CDR3 protein: CASSSTGTGLNSPLHF. DNA of the CDR3: TGTGCCAGCTCATCCACCGGGACAGGGCTTAATTCACCCCTCCACTTT. The chain links TRBV18 to TRBJ1-6; 9 nucleotides match TRBD1. This CDR3 is 16 amino acids long. Germline CDR1 reads KGHSH; CDR2 reads LQKENI. V was pared by 5 bases and J by 6 bases, with 8 bases of the junction left unmatched.

V gene TRBV5-1 combines with J gene TRBJ2-1; no reliable D call. The CDR3 is made up of 13 amino acids. CDR1 and CDR2 from the germline V gene are SGHRS and YFSETQ. V was shortened by 1 base and J by 6 bases, with 8 bases between the two germline ends. DNA for the CDR3: TGCGCCAGCAGCTTGAAACTCCCCAATGAGCAGTTCTTC. Its translation is CASSLKLPNEQFF.

This chain connects TRBV2 to TRBJ2-7, with D possibly matching TRBD1 (5 bases). V lost 1 base and J lost 0, with 7 bases in between. In germline, CDR1 is SNHLY, CDR2 FYNNEI. The CDR3 has 14 residues. CDR3 loop: CASSEGGSSYEQYF. CDR3 sequence (DNA): TGTGCCAGCAGTGAAGGGGGCAGCTCCTACGAGCAGTACTTC.

This clone showed up just a few times. The chain joins TRBV19 to TRBJ2-7; 9 bases are shared with TRBD1. The CDR3 consists of 13 residues. Trimming cost V 5 bases and J 3 bases; bases outside gene matches: 2. The germline gives CDR1 LNHDA, CDR2 SQIVND (reference sequence). The CDR3 DNA reads TGTGCCAGTAGTCGGGGACAGGGCTACGAGCAGTACTTC. Translated: CASSRGQGYEQYF.

V and J are TRBV12-1 and TRBJ2-3; TRBD2 is the table's D call and was not checked against the DNA. TRBV12-1 is listed as a pseudogene. The CDR3 has 20 residues. CDR3 DNA: TGTGCCAGCAGCTCCTTACTACCTACCGGGACTAGCGGCAGCCCGGATACGCAGTATTTT. As protein: CASSSLLPTGTSGSPDTQYF.